The entry that follows covers one T cell receptor beta chain sequence. What it recognizes is unknown. This entry is derived from a study of blood T cells in healthy people across ages. Study-wide results and caveats: Naive CD4+ cells and diversity were both higher in long-lived donors than in aged donors. It was not known whether donors were CMV positive (a possible confounder of expanded clonotype changes).

With each sample, at least 5 micrograms of total RNA were extracted. Alongside a J-beta primer mix, a sample-barcoded 5' primer served in a second PCR lasting about 6 to 12 cycles. TCRdb processed the 5' RACE reads anew with MiXCR; each CDR3 protein has one entry. The sample lists 800,000 to 900,000 distinct CDR3 sequences; 62% were seen once. Specimen: blood. This TCR was sampled from a man aged 25-45 years in good health.

CDR3 DNA sequence: TGCAGCGTTGAAGGGGGCAGGTTCTTC. Protein product: CSVEGGRFF. The chain employs TRBV29-1 and TRBJ2-1; TRBD1 is a possible D gene (5 bases). The germline V and J ends were trimmed by 1 base and 15 bases, with 7 bases remaining between them. Germline-derived CDR1 and CDR2 are SQVTM and ANQGSEA. There are 9 residues in the CDR3.